This TCR beta chain is from a study of T-cell memory formation after mild COVID-19. Study context: Among the donors, TCR clusters were largely specific to each donor. Study results and limitations: A balance of CD4 and CD8 characterized clones contracting day 15 to 85, whereas later expanders leaned CD4+. Pre-infection memory showed some responding clones, and this suggested that cross-reactive memory joined.

V lost 5 bases and J lost 7, with 20 bases in between. Per germline, CDR1 MNHNY and CDR2 SVGAGI (reference sequence). This CDR3 is 16 amino acids long. This clonotype was counted only a few times. Antigen unknown. TCRdb independently ran MiXCR on the 5' RACE reads; one entry per CDR3 protein. The repertoire includes hundreds of thousands of distinct CDR3 sequences, roughly 20% of them detected once, and roughly 8.1% sits in the top ten. The source is an adult woman who had mild COVID-19 (a few samples of this study predate the infection). Cell type and time point are not known. V gene TRBV6-6 combines with J gene TRBJ2-2, with D hard to call. The sample comprised PBMCs or a T cell subset sorted from them (not recorded which). The CDR3 sequence: CASSLTGRTKNGELFF. CDR3 DNA: TGTGCCAGCAGTCTTACGGGTCGCACAAAGAACGGGGAGCTGTTTTTT.